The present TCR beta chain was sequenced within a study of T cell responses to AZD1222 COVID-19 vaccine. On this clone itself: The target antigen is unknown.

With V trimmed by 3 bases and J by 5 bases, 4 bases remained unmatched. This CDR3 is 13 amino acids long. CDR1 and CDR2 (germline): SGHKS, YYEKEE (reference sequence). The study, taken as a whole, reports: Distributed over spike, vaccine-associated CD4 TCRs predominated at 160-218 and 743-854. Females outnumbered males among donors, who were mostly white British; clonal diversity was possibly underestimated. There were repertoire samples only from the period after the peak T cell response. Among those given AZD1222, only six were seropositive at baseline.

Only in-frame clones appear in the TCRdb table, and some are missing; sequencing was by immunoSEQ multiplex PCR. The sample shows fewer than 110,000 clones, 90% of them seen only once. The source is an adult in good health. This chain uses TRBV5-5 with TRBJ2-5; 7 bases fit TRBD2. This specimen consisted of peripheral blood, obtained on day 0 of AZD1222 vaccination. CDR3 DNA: TGTGCCAGCAGCTCAGGGACTATCGAGACCCAGTACTTC. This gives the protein CASSSGTIETQYF.